Listed below are T cell receptor beta chains from one sample, sequenced in a study of T cell responses to AZD1222 COVID-19 vaccine. The protocol was immunoSEQ multiplex PCR, while the TCRdb copy is restricted to in-frame clones and leaves out a portion. The sample includes about 180,000 clones, around 89% of them seen just once. The starting material was peripheral blood, obtained 28 days after the second dose of the MenACWY control vaccine. These receptors originate from an adult who received the MenACWY meningococcal vaccine as a control. Both conserved end residues are part of each CDR3. The D gene is left open where the match is weak. Expanded clones are given a class, and other clones once, few, many or no size at all.

d_call	clone_size	v_call	j_call	cdr3_nt	cdr3_aa
NA	NA	TRBV30	TRBJ2-7	TGTGCCTGGAGTGGGACGTTGGGAGCCTACGAGCAGTACTTC	CAWSGTLGAYEQYF
NA	NA	TRBV11-3	TRBJ2-5	TGTGCCAGCAGCTTAGCTTGGCAGTTCCAAGAGACCCAGTACTTC	CASSLAWQFQETQYF
NA	NA	TRBV19	TRBJ1-4	TGTGCCAGTAGTATTTTGACCGTCGAGGGAAAACTGTTTTTT	CASSILTVEGKLFF
NA	NA	TRBV4-2	TRBJ1-1	TGTGCCAGCAGCCAACAACATGGGTTGAACACTGAAGCTTTCTTT	CASSQQHGLNTEAFF
NA	NA	TRBV28	TRBJ1-6	TGTGCCAGCAGTTCAGAAGGCCTCCACTTT	CASSSEGLHF
NA	NA	TRBV5-1	TRBJ1-6	TGCGCCAGCAGCTTGGGTGGGAATTCACCCCTCCACTTT	CASSLGGNSPLHF
NA	NA	TRBV7-9	TRBJ2-5	TGTGCCAGCAGCTCCGCCCTAGGGCGGTCCCAGTACTTC	CASSSALGRSQYF
TRBD2	NA	TRBV19	TRBJ2-1	TGTGCCAGTAGTATAAGGGGCAGGACTTGGGCGGGAGGGACCTACAATGAGCAGTTCTTC	CASSIRGRTWAGGTYNEQFF
TRBD2	NA	TRBV29-1	TRBJ2-2	TGCAGCGTTGAGAAGACCGAAGCGGGACTAGCTACCGGGGAGCTGTTTTTT	CSVEKTEAGLATGELFF
NA	NA	TRBV30	TRBJ2-7	TGTGCCTGGAGCCTAGGGGGCTACGAGCAGTACTTC	CAWSLGGYEQYF
NA	NA	TRBV18	TRBJ1-2	TGTGCCAGCTCACCTCGGGACCAGGAGTATGGCTACACCTTC	CASSPRDQEYGYTF
NA	few	TRBV5-6	TRBJ2-1	TGTGCCAGCAGCTTGCGCCGGGACTACAATGAGCAGTTCTTC	CASSLRRDYNEQFF
NA	few	TRBV28	TRBJ1-5	TGTGCCAGCAGTTCCAGGGTCCAGCCCCAGCATTTT	CASSSRVQPQHF
NA	NA	TRBV20-1	TRBJ1-5	TGCGGTTCGGGGGTGTCTCAGCCCCAGCATTTT	CGSGVSQPQHF
TRBD1	once	TRBV25-1	TRBJ2-2	TGTGCCAGCAGGGCAGGGGGTGGCGGGGAGCTGTTTTTT	CASRAGGGGELFF
TRBD1	NA	TRBV6-2/TRBV6-3	TRBJ2-1	TGTGCCAGCAGTCCCGCCCGGGACAGAGGCAATGAGCAGTTCTTC	CASSPARDRGNEQFF
NA	NA	TRBV9	TRBJ1-2	TGTGCCAGCAGCGTAGAGGACAGAGTTCCCCTTTTATTC	CASSVEDRVPLLF
NA	NA	TRBV6-6	TRBJ1-2	TGTGCCAGCAGTTACTCGAACGGTTATGGCTACACCTTC	CASSYSNGYGYTF
TRBD1	NA	TRBV7-2	TRBJ1-6	TGTGCCAGCAGCTGGTTTACTGACAGGGATAATTCACCCCTCCACTTT	CASSWFTDRDNSPLHF
NA	NA	TRBV27	TRBJ2-6	TGTGCCAGCAGTTTATCCCCGGTGGGGGACTCTGGGGCCAACGTCCTGACTTTC	CASSLSPVGDSGANVLTF
NA	NA	TRBV13	TRBJ2-7	TGTGCCAGCAGCTCTCAGGGCAGCTACGAGCAGTACTTC	CASSSQGSYEQYF
NA	NA	TRBV5-1	TRBJ1-2	TGCGCCAGCTCTCGGGACGGGGGGAAGTTAGGCTACACCTTC	CASSRDGGKLGYTF
NA	few	TRBV7-9	TRBJ1-1	TGTGCCAGCAGCTCAGGGTTAGTAGCTTTCTTT	CASSSGLVAFF
TRBD2	once	TRBV19	TRBJ2-2	TGTGCCAGTAGCCAACTAGCGGGGAACACCGGGGAGCTGTTTTTT	CASSQLAGNTGELFF
NA	NA	TRBV12-3/TRBV12-4	TRBJ2-3	TGTGCCAGCAGCGGGTCAGATACGCAGTATTTT	CASSGSDTQYF
NA	NA	TRBV27	TRBJ1-1	TGTGCCAGCAGTTTATGGGGCAGAGGGAACACTGAAGCTTTCTTT	CASSLWGRGNTEAFF
TRBD1	NA	TRBV3-1/TRBV3-2	TRBJ1-1	TGTGCCAGCAGCCTAGGGACAGGGAACACTGAAGCTTTCTTT	CASSLGTGNTEAFF
TRBD2	NA	TRBV19	TRBJ2-4	TGTGCCAGTAGTTTTCATGGGGGGGAAAACATTCAGTACTTC	CASSFHGGENIQYF
NA	few	TRBV6-5	TRBJ1-6	TGTGCCAGCAGCCTACTGGATCAGGATAATTCACCCCTCCACTTT	CASSLLDQDNSPLHF
TRBD1	NA	TRBV14	TRBJ2-5	TGTGCCAGCAGCCTACGACAGGGGGGAAAAGAGACCCAGTACTTC	CASSLRQGGKETQYF
NA	NA	TRBV4-2	TRBJ1-1	TGTGCCAGCAGCCGCGCAGGGCCCACTGAAGCTTTCTTT	CASSRAGPTEAFF
NA	NA	TRBV7-2	TRBJ1-6	TGTGCCAGCAGCCTCGTGAGGCCGGGGGACTCACCCCTCCACTTT	CASSLVRPGDSPLHF
TRBD1	NA	TRBV19	TRBJ2-3	TGTGCCAGTCGACAGGGGGCAACAGATACGCAGTATTTT	CASRQGATDTQYF
TRBD1	NA	TRBV2	TRBJ2-2	TGTGCCAGCAGTGACCCAAGACAGGGGAACACCGGGGAGCTGTTTTTT	CASSDPRQGNTGELFF
NA	NA	TRBV3-1/TRBV3-2	TRBJ1-3	TGTGCCAGCAGCCAGGGAGGAAACACCATATATTTT	CASSQGGNTIYF
NA	NA	TRBV5-6	TRBJ1-1	TGTGCCAGCAGCTTCCCCGGGACGCCCACTGAAGCTTTCTTT	CASSFPGTPTEAFF
NA	NA	TRBV6-5	TRBJ1-1	TGTGCCAGCAGCTTCCAAAAGAACACTGAAGCTTTCTTT	CASSFQKNTEAFF
NA	NA	TRBV18	TRBJ1-2	TGTGCCAGCTCACCACGGACAGATACTAACTATGGCTACACCTTC	CASSPRTDTNYGYTF
TRBD2	NA	TRBV6-5	TRBJ2-3	TGTGCCAGCAGTCCCGGGGGGAGCACAGATACGCAGTATTTT	CASSPGGSTDTQYF
NA	NA	TRBV6-5	TRBJ2-2	TGTGCCAGCAGTTACTGGGGGGGCGACACCGGGGAGCTGTTTTTT	CASSYWGGDTGELFF
NA	NA	TRBV6-6	TRBJ2-7	TGTGCCAGCAGTTACGGCGGGAACTCCTACGAGCAGTACTTC	CASSYGGNSYEQYF
NA	few	TRBV6-2/TRBV6-3	TRBJ2-7	TGTGCCAGCAGCCTCCGGGGCAAGTCCTACGAGCAGTACTTC	CASSLRGKSYEQYF
NA	once	TRBV20-1	TRBJ1-1	TGCAGTGCTAGACCCCATGAAGCTTTCTTT	CSARPHEAFF
NA	NA	TRBV7-9	TRBJ1-5	TGTGCCAGCAGCGCGGAGGGGGTAAGTCAGCCCCAGCATTTT	CASSAEGVSQPQHF
TRBD2	NA	TRBV2	TRBJ2-3	TGTGCCAGCGAGGTAGCGGGGGGAGATACGCAGTATTTT	CASEVAGGDTQYF
NA	NA	TRBV28	TRBJ2-7	TGTGCCAGCAGTTTTGGCTCGCACGAGCAGTACTTC	CASSFGSHEQYF
TRBD2	NA	TRBV7-9	TRBJ2-7	TGTGCCAGCAGCTCGGGACTAGCGGGAGGCGAGCAGTACTTC	CASSSGLAGGEQYF
TRBD1	few	TRBV5-4	TRBJ1-2	TGTGCCAGCAAAAAGGGGGCGGGAGGCTACACCTTC	CASKKGAGGYTF
NA	NA	TRBV10-1	TRBJ2-7	TGCGCCAGCTCCCCTTCAGCCTACGAGCAGTACTTC	CASSPSAYEQYF
TRBD1	NA	TRBV27	TRBJ1-2	TGTGCCAGCAGTTTAAACAGGGGGGGAGCTAACTATGGCTACACCTTC	CASSLNRGGANYGYTF
NA	NA	TRBV19	TRBJ2-1	TGTGCCAGTAGCGACCTGGCCGGGGGATCTTACAATGAGCAGTTCTTC	CASSDLAGGSYNEQFF